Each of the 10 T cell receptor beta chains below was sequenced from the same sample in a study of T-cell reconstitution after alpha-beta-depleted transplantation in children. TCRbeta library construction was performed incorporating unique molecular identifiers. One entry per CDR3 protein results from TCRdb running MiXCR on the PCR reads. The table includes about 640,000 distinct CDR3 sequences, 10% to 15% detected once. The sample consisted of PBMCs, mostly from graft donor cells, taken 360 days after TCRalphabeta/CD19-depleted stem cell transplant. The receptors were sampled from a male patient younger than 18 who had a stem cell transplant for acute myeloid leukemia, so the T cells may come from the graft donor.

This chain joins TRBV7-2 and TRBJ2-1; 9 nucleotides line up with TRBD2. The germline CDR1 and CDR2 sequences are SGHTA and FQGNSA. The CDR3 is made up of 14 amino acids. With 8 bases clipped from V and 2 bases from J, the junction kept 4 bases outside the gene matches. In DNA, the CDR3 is TGTGCCAGCCAAAGCGGGAGGACCTACAATGAGCAGTTCTTC. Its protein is CASQSGRTYNEQFF. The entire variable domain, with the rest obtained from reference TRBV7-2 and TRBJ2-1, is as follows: GAGVSQSPSNKVTEKGKDVELRCDPISGHTALYWYRQSLGQGLEFLIYFQGNSAPDKSGLPSDRFSAERTGGSVSTLTIQRTQQEDSAVYLCASQSGRTYNEQFFGPGTRLTVL.

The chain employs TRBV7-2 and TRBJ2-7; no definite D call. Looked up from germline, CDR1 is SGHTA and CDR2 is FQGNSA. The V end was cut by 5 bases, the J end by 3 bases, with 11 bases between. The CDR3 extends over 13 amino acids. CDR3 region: CASSAVGYYEQYF. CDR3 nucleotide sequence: TGTGCCAGCAGCGCCGTAGGCTACTACGAGCAGTACTTC.

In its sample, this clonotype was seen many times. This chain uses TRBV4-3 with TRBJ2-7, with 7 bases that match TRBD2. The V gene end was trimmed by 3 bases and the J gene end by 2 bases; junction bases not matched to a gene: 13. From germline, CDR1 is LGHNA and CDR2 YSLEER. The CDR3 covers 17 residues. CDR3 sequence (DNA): TGCGCCAGCAGCCAGGGGCCAACTAGCGAGGTCCCCTACGAGCAGTACTTC. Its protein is CASSQGPTSEVPYEQYF.

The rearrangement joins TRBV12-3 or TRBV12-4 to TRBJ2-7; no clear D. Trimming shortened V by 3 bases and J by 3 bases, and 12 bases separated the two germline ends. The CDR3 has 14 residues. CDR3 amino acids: CASSFGVPYYEQYF. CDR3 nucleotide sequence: TGTGCCAGCAGTTTTGGAGTCCCATACTACGAGCAGTACTTC.

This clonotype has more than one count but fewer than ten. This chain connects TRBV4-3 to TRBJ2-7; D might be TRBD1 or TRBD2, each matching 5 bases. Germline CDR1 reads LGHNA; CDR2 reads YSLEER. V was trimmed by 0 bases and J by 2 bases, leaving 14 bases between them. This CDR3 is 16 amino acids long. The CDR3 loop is CASSQEVGRYAYEQYF. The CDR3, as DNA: TGCGCCAGCAGCCAAGAAGTGGGACGCTACGCCTACGAGCAGTACTTC.

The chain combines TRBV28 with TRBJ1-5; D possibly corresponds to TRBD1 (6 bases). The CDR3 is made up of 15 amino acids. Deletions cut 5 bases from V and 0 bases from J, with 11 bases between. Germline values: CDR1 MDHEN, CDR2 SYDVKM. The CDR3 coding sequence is TGTGCCAGCAGTCTTCAGGGGTATAGCAATCAGCCCCAGCATTTT. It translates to CASSLQGYSNQPQHF.

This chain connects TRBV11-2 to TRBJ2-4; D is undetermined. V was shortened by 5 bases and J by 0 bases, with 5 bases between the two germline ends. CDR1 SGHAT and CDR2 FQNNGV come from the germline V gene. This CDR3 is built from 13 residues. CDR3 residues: CASSQPAKNIQYF. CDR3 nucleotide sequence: TGTGCCAGCAGCCAACCAGCCAAAAACATTCAGTACTTC.

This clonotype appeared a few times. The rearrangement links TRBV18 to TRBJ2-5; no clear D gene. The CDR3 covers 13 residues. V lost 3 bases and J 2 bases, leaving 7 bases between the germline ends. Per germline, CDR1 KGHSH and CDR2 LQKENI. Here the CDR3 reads CASSPWPQETQYF. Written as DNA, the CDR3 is TGTGCCAGCTCACCCTGGCCACAAGAGACCCAGTACTTC.

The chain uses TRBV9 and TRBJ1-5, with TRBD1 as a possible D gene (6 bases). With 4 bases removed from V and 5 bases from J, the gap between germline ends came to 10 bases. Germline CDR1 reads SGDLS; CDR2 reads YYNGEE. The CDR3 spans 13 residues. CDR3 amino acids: CASSPWTDQPQHF. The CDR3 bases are TGTGCCAGCAGCCCCTGGACAGATCAGCCCCAGCATTTT.

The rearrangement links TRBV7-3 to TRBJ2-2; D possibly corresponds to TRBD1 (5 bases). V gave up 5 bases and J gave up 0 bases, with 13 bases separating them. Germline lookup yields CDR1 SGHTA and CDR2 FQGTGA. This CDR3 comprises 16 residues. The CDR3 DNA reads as TGTGCCAGCAGCCCCCTGGGGCCTTCGAACACCGGGGAGCTGTTTTTT. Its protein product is CASSPLGPSNTGELFF.